Presented here are 6 T cell receptor beta chains from one specimen sequenced in a study of monozygotic twins with inflammatory bowel disease. TCRdb reprocessed the 5' RACE reads and reports one entry per CDR3 protein, with no DNA. The sample is made up of 310,000 or so distinct CDR3 sequences, and the top ten hold around 2% of it. Material for sequencing was blood. The receptors shown here come from a human donor with ulcerative colitis or Crohn's disease, or a healthy co-twin of an affected twin (not recorded which).

J is TRBJ2-2 and V is TRBV3-1; TCRdb reports TRBD1, a call that lacks DNA to check it against. Germline loops: CDR1 LGHDT, CDR2 YNNKEL (reference sequence). The CDR3 extends over 15 amino acids. CDR3 region: CASSSRGRDTGELFF.

This chain uses TRBV10-3 with TRBJ2-7; the TRBD1 assignment by TCRdb is unverifiable without DNA. The CDR3 extends over 14 amino acids. The V gene's germline CDR1 is ENHRY and CDR2 SYGVKD. CDR3 amino acids: CAISGGGPSYEQYF.

V and J are TRBV20-1 and TRBJ1-3; absent DNA, TCRdb's TRBD1 call cannot be checked. The CDR3 has 16 residues. CDR1 and CDR2 from the germline V gene are DFQATT and SNEGSKA (reference sequence). CDR3: CSAREGQPRTGNTIYF.

The chain couples TRBV20-1 to TRBJ2-7; the D gene TCRdb calls, TRBD1, cannot be checked with no DNA. Looked up from germline, CDR1 is DFQATT and CDR2 is SNEGSKA (reference sequence). This CDR3 region has 15 residues. CDR3 amino acids: CSARKGQTKGDEQYF.

The chain employs TRBV12-3 or TRBV12-4 and TRBJ2-5; absent DNA, TCRdb's TRBD1 call cannot be checked. The CDR3 is 14 residues long. The CDR3 loop reads CASRTRGGVETQYF.

The rearrangement joins TRBV2 to TRBJ2-7; the D call from TCRdb, TRBD2, cannot be confirmed without DNA. The germline gives CDR1 SNHLY, CDR2 FYNNEI. CDR3 length: 16 residues. CDR3 residues: CASSASGGDGTYEQYF. Variable domain in full (rest from reference TRBV2 and TRBJ2-7): EPEVTQTPSHQVTQMGQEVILRCVPISNHLYFYWYRQILGQKVEFLVSFYNNEISEKSEIFDDQFSVERPDGSNFTLKIRSTKLEDSAMYFCASSASGGDGTYEQYFGPGTRLTVT.